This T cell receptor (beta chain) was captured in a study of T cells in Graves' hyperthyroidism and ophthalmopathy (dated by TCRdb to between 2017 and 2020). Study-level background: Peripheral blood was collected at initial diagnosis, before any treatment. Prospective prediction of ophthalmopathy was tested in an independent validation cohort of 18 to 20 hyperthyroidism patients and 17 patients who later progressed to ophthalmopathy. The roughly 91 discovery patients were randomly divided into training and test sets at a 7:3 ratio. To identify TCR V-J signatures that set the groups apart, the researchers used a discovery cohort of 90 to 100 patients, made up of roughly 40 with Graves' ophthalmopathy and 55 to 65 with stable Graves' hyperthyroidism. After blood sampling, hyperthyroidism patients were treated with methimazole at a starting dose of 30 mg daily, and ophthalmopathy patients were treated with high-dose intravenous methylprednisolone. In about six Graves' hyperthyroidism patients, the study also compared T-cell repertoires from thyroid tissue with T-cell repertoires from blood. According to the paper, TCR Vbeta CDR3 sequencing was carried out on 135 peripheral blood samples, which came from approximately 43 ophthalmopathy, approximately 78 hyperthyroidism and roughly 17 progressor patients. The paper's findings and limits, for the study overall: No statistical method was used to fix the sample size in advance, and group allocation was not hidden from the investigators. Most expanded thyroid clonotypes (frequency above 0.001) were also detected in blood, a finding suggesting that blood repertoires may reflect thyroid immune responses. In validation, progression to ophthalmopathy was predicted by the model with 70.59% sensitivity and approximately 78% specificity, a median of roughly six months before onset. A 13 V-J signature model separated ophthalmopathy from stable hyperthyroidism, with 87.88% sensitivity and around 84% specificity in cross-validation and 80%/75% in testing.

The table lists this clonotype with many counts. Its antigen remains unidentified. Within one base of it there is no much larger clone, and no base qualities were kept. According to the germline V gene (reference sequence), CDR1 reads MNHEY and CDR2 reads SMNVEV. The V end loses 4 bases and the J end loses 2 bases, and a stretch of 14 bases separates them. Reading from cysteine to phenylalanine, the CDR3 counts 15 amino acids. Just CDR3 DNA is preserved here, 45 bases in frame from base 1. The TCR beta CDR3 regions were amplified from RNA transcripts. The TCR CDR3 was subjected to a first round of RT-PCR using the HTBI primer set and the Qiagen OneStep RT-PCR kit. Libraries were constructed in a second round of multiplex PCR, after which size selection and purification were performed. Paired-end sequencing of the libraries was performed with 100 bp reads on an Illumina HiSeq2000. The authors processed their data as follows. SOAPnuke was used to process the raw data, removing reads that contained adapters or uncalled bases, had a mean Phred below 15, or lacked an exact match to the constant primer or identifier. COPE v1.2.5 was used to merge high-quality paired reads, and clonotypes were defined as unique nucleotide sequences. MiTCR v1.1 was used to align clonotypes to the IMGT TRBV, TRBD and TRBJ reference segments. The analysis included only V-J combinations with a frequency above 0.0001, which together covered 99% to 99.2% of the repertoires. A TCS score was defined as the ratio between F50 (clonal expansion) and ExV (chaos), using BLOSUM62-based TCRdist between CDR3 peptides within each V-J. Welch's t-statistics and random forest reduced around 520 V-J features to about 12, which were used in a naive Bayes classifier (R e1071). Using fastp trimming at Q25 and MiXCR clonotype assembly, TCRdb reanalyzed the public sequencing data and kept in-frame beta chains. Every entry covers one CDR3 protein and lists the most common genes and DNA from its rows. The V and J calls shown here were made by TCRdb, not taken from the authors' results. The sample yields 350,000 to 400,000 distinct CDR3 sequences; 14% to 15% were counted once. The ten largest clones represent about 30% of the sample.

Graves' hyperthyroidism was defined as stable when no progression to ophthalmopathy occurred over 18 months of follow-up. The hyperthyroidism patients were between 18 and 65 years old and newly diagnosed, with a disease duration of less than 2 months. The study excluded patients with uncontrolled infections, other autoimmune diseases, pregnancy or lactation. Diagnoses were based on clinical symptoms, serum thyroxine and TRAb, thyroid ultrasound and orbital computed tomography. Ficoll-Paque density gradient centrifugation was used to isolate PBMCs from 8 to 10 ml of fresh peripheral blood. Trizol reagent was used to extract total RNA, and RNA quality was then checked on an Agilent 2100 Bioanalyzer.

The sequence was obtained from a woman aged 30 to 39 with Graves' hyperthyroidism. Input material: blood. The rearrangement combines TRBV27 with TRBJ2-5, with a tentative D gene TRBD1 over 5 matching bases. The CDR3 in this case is CASSSGTGPQETQYF. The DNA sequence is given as TGTGCCAGCAGTTCCGGTACAGGACCACAAGAGACCCAGTACTTC.